This T cell receptor (beta chain) derives from a study of identical twins. Each CDR3 protein gets one entry after TCRdb re-called the 5' RACE reads with MiXCR. Here the sample spans around 490,000 distinct CDR3 sequences, roughly 15% being singletons. Germline CDR1 SGHDT, CDR2 YYEEEE. V was trimmed by 4 bases and J by 4 bases, leaving 15 bases between them. The CDR3 spans 15 residues. This sample also appeared in a second study, on yellow fever vaccine responses in identical twins.

The sequenced sample consisted of CD4+ T cells sorted from blood. The J gene is TRBJ2-1, the V gene TRBV5-6; D might be TRBD2 (5 bases). This clonotype was sampled from a woman younger than 30 in good health. The CDR3 DNA sequence: TGTGCCAGCAGCAAACGGACTGTGTCGTACAATGAGCAGTTCTTC. Residues: CASSKRTVSYNEQFF.